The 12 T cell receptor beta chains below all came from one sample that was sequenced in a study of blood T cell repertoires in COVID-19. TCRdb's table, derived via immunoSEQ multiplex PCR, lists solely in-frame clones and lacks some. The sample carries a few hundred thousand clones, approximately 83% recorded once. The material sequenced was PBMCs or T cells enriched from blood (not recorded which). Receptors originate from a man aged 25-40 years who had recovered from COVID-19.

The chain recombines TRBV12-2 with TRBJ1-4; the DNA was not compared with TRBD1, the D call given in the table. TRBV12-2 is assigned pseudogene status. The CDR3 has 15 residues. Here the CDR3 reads CASRLGGTGGEKLFF. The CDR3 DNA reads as TGTGCAAGTCGCTTAGGAGGGACAGGGGGTGAAAAACTGTTTTTT.

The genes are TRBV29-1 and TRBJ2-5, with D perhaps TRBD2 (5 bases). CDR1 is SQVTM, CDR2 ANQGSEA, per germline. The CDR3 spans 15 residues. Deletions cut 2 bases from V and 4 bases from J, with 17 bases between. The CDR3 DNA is TGCAGCGTTGAACCTAACGGGGTAGTCGGAGAGACCCAGTACTTC. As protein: CSVEPNGVVGETQYF.

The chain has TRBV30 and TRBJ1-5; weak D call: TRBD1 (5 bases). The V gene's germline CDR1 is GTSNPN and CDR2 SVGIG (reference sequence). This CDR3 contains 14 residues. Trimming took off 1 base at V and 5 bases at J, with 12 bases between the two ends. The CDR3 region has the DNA TGTGCCTGGAGTGGGACATTGGTTGATCAGCCCCAGCATTTT. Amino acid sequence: CAWSGTLVDQPQHF.

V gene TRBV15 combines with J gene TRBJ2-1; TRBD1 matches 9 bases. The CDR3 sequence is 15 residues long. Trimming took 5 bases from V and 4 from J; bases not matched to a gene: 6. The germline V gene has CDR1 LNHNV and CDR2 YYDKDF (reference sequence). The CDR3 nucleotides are TGTGCCACCAGCGAGGACAGGGGATCTTACAATGAGCAGTTCTTC. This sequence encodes CATSEDRGSYNEQFF.

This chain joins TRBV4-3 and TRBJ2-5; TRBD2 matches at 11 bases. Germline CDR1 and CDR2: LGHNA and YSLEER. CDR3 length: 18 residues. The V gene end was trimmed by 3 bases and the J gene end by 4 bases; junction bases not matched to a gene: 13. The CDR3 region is CASSQATGTSGSLETQYF. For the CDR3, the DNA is TGCGCCAGCAGCCAGGCAACCGGGACTAGCGGCTCTCTAGAGACCCAGTACTTC.

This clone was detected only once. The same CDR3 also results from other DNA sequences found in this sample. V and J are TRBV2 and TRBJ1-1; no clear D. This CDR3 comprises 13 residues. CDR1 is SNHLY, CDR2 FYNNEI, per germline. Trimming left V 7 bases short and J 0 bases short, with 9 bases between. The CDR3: CASTREVNTEAFF. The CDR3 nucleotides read TGTGCCAGCACACGGGAGGTGAACACTGAAGCTTTCTTT.

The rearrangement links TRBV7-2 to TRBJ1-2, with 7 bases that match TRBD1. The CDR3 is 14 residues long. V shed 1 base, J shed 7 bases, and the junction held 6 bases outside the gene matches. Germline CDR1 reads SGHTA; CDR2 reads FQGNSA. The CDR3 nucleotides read TGTGCCAGCAGCTTAGGAGAGGGGGCTGGTGGCTACACCTTC. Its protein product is CASSLGEGAGGYTF.

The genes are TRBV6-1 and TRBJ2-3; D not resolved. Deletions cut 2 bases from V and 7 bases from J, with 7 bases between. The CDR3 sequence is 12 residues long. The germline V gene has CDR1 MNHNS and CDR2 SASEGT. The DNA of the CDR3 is TGTGCCAGCAGTGAACCGCGGAATACGCAGTATTTT. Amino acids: CASSEPRNTQYF.

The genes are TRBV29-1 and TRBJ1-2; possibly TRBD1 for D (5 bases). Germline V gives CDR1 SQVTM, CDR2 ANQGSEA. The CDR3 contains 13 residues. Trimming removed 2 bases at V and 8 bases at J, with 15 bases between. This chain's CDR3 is CSVESGGATGYTF. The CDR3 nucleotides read TGCAGCGTTGAATCGGGGGGAGCCACGGGCTACACCTTC.

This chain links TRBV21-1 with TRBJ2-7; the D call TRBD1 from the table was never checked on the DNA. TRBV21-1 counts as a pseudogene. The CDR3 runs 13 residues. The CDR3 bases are TGTGCCAGCGGGGGGACAGGGACTTACGAGCAGTACTTC. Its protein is CASGGTGTYEQYF.

This CDR3 is CATSDSARITDTQYF. As DNA, the CDR3 is TGTGCCACCAGTGATTCGGCCAGGATCACAGATACGCAGTATTTT. V usage is TRBV24-1 and J usage is TRBJ2-3; no reliable D call. The germline V gene has CDR1 KGHDR and CDR2 SFDVKD. V shed 2 bases and J shed 2 bases, with 10 bases lying between them. The CDR3 sequence is 15 residues long.

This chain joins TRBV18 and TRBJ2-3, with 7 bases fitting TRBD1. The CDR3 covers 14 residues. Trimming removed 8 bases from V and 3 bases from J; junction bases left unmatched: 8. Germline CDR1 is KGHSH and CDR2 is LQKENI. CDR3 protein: CASTRQGRTDTQYF. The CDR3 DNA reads TGTGCCAGCACCAGACAGGGTAGGACAGATACGCAGTATTTT.